Listed below are T cell receptor beta chains from one sample, sequenced in a study of shared clonotypes between healthy human individuals. TCRdb keeps only in-frame clones here, not all; method: immunoSEQ multiplex PCR. The sample has about 730,000 clones; just under 75% are singletons. The material sequenced was memory CD4+ T cells sorted from blood. The receptors come from a woman aged 30 to 39 in good health. Both conserved end residues are part of each CDR3. D genes are given only for firm matches. Clone sizes are given selectively: once, few, many, or a class where the clone is expanded.

TRBD2 . TRBJ2-1 TRBV7-2 TGTGCCAGCAGCCCCGGGGTAGCGGGAGCATTCAATGAGCAGTTCTTC CASSPGVAGAFNEQFF
. . TRBJ1-2 TRBV11-2 TGTGCCAGCAGCTTGGACAGCCCCCGAGCTAACTATGGCTACACCTTC CASSLDSPRANYGYTF
TRBD1 . TRBJ1-4 TRBV5-5 TGTGCCAGCAGCTTAGGACAGGAACTCACAACTAATGAAAAACTGTTTTTT CASSLGQELTTNEKLFF
. . TRBJ2-3 TRBV30 TGTGCCTGGAGTGTAGGGCATAGCACAGATACGCAGTATTTT CAWSVGHSTDTQYF
. . TRBJ1-1 TRBV6-5 TGTGCCAGCAGTGGCAGGGTCGCTGAAGCTTTCTTT CASSGRVAEAFF
. . TRBJ1-4 TRBV9 TGTGCCAGCAGCGTAGACGGAACTAATGAAAAACTGTTTTTT CASSVDGTNEKLFF
. few TRBJ2-2 TRBV7-3 TGTGCCAGCAGGCTGGCCGCCGGTAACACCGGGGAGCTGTTTTTT CASRLAAGNTGELFF
TRBD1 . TRBJ1-4 TRBV6-6 TGTGCCAGCAGAGGCCCGGGACAGGAGGATGAAAAACTGTTTTTT CASRGPGQEDEKLFF
. few TRBJ1-5 TRBV14 TGTGCCAGCAGCCAATTGCCCAGGGTCAGAGATAGCAATCAGCCCCAGCATTTT CASSQLPRVRDSNQPQHF
. few TRBJ2-2 TRBV4-2 TGTGCCAGCAGCCAAGATGAGGACTCTCGGTGGACCGGGGAGCTGTTTTTT CASSQDEDSRWTGELFF
TRBD2 . TRBJ2-3 TRBV2 TGTGCCAGCAGTGAGGCTAGCGGAGTTACAGATACGCAGTATTTT CASSEASGVTDTQYF
TRBD1 . TRBJ2-2 TRBV28 TGTGCCACCCAGGATATGGACAGGCGGAACACCGGGGAGCTGTTTTTT CATQDMDRRNTGELFF
TRBD1 . TRBJ2-5 TRBV5-4 TGTGCCAGCAGCTTTGGGACAGGGGTGGGGGAGACCCAGTACTTC CASSFGTGVGETQYF
TRBD1 few TRBJ1-2 TRBV6-5 TGTGCCACCTCGACAGGGGTCTATGGCTACACCTTC CATSTGVYGYTF